This T cell receptor (beta chain) is from a study of OX40 agonist ivuxolimab in advanced cancers. The wider study: Head and neck, renal cell, melanoma or hepatocellular carcinoma were the cancers that dose-escalation patients had. Earlier anti-PD-1, anti-PD-L1 or anti-CTLA-4 therapy was permitted; 30% to 45% had received some.

The germline V gene has CDR1 SGHTA and CDR2 FQGNSA. Unmatched junction bases numbered 10, after V lost 5 bases and J lost 6 bases. The CDR3 covers 14 residues. Libraries were prepared by immunoSEQ multiplex PCR; TCRdb keeps only in-frame clonotypes and omits some of them. This repertoire shows roughly 120,000 clones, around 87% found once; its top ten account for around 0.55%. Of note for this clone: The antigen remains unidentified.

Study results and limitations: Partly responding patients at 0.1-3.0 mg/kg showed some of the smallest clonal expansion.

The source is an adult with an advanced solid tumor such as melanoma, head and neck, liver or kidney cancer. The sequencing used CD4+ or CD8+ T cells sorted from blood, collected in a trial of the OX40 agonist ivuxolimab. This chain connects TRBV7-2 to TRBJ2-7; 7 bases are shared with TRBD1. The CDR3 spells CASSPDPRDSEQYF. CDR3 DNA: TGTGCCAGCAGCCCAGACCCCCGGGACAGCGAGCAGTACTTC.